This is a list of T cell receptor beta chains from one sample in a study of control samples from healthy donors and cancer patients. Only in-frame clones appear in the TCRdb table, and some are missing; sequencing was by immunoSEQ multiplex PCR. The sample holds about 170,000 clones; about 93% are singletons and the top ten take about 4%. The sequenced material came from blood. The receptors here all came from a woman aged 60 to 75 in good health. Both conserved end residues are part of each CDR3. A D gene is named only where the DNA matches it firmly. Not all rows give a size; the values are once, few, many and, for expanded clones, a class.

length: 13
V: TRBV6-5
size: .
D: .
J: TRBJ2-3
CDR3: CVLGEASTDTQYF
DNA: TGTGTATTGGGGGAGGCTAGCACAGATACGCAGTATTTT

length: 13
V: TRBV7-9
size: .
D: .
J: TRBJ1-5
CDR3: CASSIDGNQPQHF
DNA: TGTGCCAGCAGCATAGATGGCAATCAGCCCCAGCATTTT

length: 11
V: TRBV3-1/TRBV3-2
size: once
D: .
J: TRBJ1-1
CDR3: CASRATGEAFF
DNA: TGTGCCAGCAGAGCGACAGGCGAAGCTTTCTTT

length: 16
V: TRBV27
size: .
D: TRBD2
J: TRBJ2-7
CDR3: CASSFGIVGGKYEQYF
DNA: TGTGCCAGCAGTTTCGGGATCGTGGGAGGGAAGTACGAGCAGTACTTC

length: 19
V: TRBV5-8
size: .
D: .
J: TRBJ2-2
CDR3: CASSLGWSADLKNTGELFF
DNA: TGTGCCAGCAGCCTGGGTTGGTCGGCCGACCTTAAGAACACCGGGGAGCTGTTTTTT

length: 16
V: TRBV7-9
size: .
D: .
J: TRBJ2-7
CDR3: CASSLGRGTLSYEQYF
DNA: TGTGCCAGCAGCTTAGGACGGGGGACCCTCTCCTACGAGCAGTACTTC

length: 17
V: TRBV10-3
size: .
D: .
J: TRBJ1-2
CDR3: CAISERQVTIQSQGYTF
DNA: TGTGCCATCAGTGAGAGGCAGGTGACAATTCAGTCGCAGGGCTACACCTTC

length: 15
V: TRBV5-6
size: .
D: TRBD1
J: TRBJ1-4
CDR3: CASSLEGQEFEKLFF
DNA: TGTGCCAGCAGCTTAGAGGGACAGGAGTTCGAAAAACTGTTTTTT

length: 12
V: TRBV5-1
size: .
D: .
J: TRBJ2-3
CDR3: CASSLSTDTQYF
DNA: TGCGCCAGCAGCCTGAGCACAGATACGCAGTATTTT

length: 15
V: TRBV6-2/TRBV6-3
size: .
D: .
J: TRBJ2-7
CDR3: CASSPRQVLLDEQYF
DNA: TGTGCCAGCAGCCCCAGACAGGTCCTTTTGGACGAGCAGTACTTC

length: 13
V: TRBV6-5
size: .
D: TRBD1
J: TRBJ2-7
CDR3: CASRGTGFYEQYF
DNA: TGTGCCAGCAGGGGGACAGGATTCTACGAGCAGTACTTC

length: 17
V: TRBV14
size: .
D: .
J: TRBJ1-1
CDR3: CASSHPKGFSENTEAFF
DNA: TGTGCCAGCAGCCATCCCAAGGGCTTCAGCGAGAACACTGAAGCTTTCTTT

length: 15
V: TRBV6-6
size: .
D: .
J: TRBJ1-1
CDR3: CASSYSRGWGTEAFF
DNA: TGTGCCAGCAGTTACTCCCGTGGCTGGGGTACTGAAGCTTTCTTT

length: 13
V: TRBV2
size: .
D: .
J: TRBJ1-1
CDR3: CASSDPRGVEAFF
DNA: TGTGCCAGCAGTGACCCGCGGGGGGTTGAAGCTTTCTTT

length: 15
V: TRBV10-1
size: .
D: TRBD1
J: TRBJ2-2
CDR3: CASSPRQGGTGELFF
DNA: TGCGCCAGCAGCCCACGACAGGGTGGGACCGGGGAGCTGTTTTTT

length: 14
V: TRBV15
size: once
D: .
J: TRBJ2-5
CDR3: CATSRDITQETQYF
DNA: TGTGCCACCAGCAGAGATATAACCCAAGAGACCCAGTACTTC

length: 13
V: TRBV5-4
size: .
D: .
J: TRBJ1-1
CDR3: CASSLSGTHEAFF
DNA: TGTGCCAGCAGTCTGTCGGGCACTCATGAAGCTTTCTTT

length: 14
V: TRBV6-2/TRBV6-3
size: .
D: TRBD1
J: TRBJ1-5
CDR3: CASSLTGGRQPQHF
DNA: TGTGCCAGCAGTCTAACAGGGGGCCGACAGCCCCAGCATTTT

length: 14
V: TRBV7-9
size: once
D: .
J: TRBJ1-6
CDR3: CASSSTGKVSPLHF
DNA: TGTGCCAGCAGCTCGACAGGAAAGGTTTCACCCCTCCACTTT

length: 15
V: TRBV5-1
size: .
D: TRBD1
J: TRBJ1-1
CDR3: CASSYGQGKNTEAFF
DNA: TGCGCCAGCAGCTACGGACAGGGAAAGAACACTGAAGCTTTCTTT

length: 17
V: TRBV14
size: .
D: .
J: TRBJ1-1
CDR3: CASSPLRWGGMNTEAFF
DNA: TGTGCCAGCAGCCCCCTTAGGTGGGGGGGAATGAACACTGAAGCTTTCTTT

length: 15
V: TRBV5-1
size: .
D: .
J: TRBJ2-7
CDR3: CASSLERGGSYEQYF
DNA: TGCGCCAGCAGCTTGGAAAGGGGCGGTTCCTACGAGCAGTACTTC

length: 15
V: TRBV6-5
size: .
D: TRBD1
J: TRBJ1-2
CDR3: CASGRIGTVDYGYTF
DNA: TGTGCCAGCGGAAGGATCGGGACAGTGGACTATGGCTACACCTTC

length: 15
V: TRBV6-2/TRBV6-3
size: .
D: TRBD1
J: TRBJ1-4
CDR3: CASSPGQVYNEKLFF
DNA: TGTGCCAGCAGTCCCGGACAGGTTTATAATGAAAAACTGTTTTTT

length: 13
V: TRBV11-3
size: .
D: .
J: TRBJ1-6
CDR3: CASSLVLNSPLHF
DNA: TGTGCCAGCAGCTTAGTTCTGAATTCACCCCTCCACTTT

length: 14
V: TRBV19
size: .
D: .
J: TRBJ2-5
CDR3: CASSEGPAWETQYF
DNA: TGTGCCAGTAGTGAGGGACCCGCATGGGAGACCCAGTACTTC

length: 14
V: TRBV7-2
size: .
D: .
J: TRBJ1-1
CDR3: CASSLAGRDTEAFF
DNA: TGTGCCAGCAGCTTAGCAGGGAGGGACACTGAAGCTTTCTTT

length: 15
V: TRBV7-2
size: .
D: .
J: TRBJ1-5
CDR3: CASSPRESSWQPQHF
DNA: TGTGCCAGCAGCCCCAGGGAATCATCTTGGCAGCCCCAGCATTTT

length: 13
V: TRBV12-3/TRBV12-4
size: .
D: .
J: TRBJ1-5
CDR3: CASSLTTNQPQHF
DNA: TGTGCCAGCAGTTTAACCACCAATCAGCCCCAGCATTTT